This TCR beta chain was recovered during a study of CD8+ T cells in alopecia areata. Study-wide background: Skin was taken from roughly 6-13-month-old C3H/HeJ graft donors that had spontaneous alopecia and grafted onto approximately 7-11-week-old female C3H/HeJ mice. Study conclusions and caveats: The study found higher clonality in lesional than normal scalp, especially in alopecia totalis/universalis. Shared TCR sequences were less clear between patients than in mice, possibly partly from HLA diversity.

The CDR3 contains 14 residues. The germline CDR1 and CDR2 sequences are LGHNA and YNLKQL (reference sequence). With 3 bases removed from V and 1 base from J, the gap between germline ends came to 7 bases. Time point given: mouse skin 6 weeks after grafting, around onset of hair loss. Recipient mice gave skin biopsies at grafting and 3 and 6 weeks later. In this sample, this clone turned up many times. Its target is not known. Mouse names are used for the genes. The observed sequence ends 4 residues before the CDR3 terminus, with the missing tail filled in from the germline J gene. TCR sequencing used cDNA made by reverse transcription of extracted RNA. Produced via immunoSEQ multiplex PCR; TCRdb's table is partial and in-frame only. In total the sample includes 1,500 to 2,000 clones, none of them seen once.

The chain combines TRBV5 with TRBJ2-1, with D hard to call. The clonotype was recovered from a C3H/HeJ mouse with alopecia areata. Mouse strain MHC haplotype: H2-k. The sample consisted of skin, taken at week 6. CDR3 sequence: CASSQQVNYAEQFF. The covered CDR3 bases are TGTGCCAGCAGCCAGCAGGTAAACTATGCT.